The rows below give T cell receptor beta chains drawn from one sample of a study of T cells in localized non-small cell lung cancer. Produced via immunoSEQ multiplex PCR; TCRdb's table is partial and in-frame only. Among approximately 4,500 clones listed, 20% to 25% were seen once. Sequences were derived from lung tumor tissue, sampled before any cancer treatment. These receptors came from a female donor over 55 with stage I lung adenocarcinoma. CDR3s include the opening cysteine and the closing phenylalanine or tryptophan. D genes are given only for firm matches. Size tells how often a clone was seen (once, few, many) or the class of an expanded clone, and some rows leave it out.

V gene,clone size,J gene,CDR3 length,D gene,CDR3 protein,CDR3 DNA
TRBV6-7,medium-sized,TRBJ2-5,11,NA,CASSYGETQYF,TGTGCCAGCAGTTACGGGGAGACCCAGTACTTC
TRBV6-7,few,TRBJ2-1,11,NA,CASSPGDEQFF,TGTGCCAGCAGCCCAGGGGATGAGCAGTTCTTC
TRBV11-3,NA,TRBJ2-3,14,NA,CASSFEEITDTQYF,TGTGCCAGCAGCTTCGAGGAAATCACAGATACGCAGTATTTT
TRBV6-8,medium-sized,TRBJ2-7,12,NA,CASFSGAYEQYF,TGTGCCAGCTTTTCAGGGGCCTACGAGCAGTACTTC
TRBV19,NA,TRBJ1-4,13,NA,CASSFTTNEKLFF,TGTGCCAGTAGTTTTACAACTAATGAAAAACTGTTTTTT
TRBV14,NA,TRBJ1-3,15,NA,CASSQKGQSGNTIYF,TGTGCCAGCAGCCAGAAGGGACAATCGGGAAACACCATATATTTT
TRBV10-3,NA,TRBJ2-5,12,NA,CAISAYQETQYF,TGTGCCATCAGCGCGTACCAAGAGACCCAGTACTTC
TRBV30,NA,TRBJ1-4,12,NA,CAWSPRHEVLFF,TGTGCCTGGAGTCCGCGGCATGAAGTACTGTTTTTT
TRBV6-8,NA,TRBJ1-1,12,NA,CASSRGTTEAFF,TGTGCCAGCAGCCGGGGGACCACTGAAGCTTTCTTT
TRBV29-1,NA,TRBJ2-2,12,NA,CSFNQNTGELFF,TGCAGCTTCAACCAGAACACCGGGGAGCTGTTTTTT
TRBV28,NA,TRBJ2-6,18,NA,CASSLGVFRLSGANVLTF,TGTGCCAGCAGTTTGGGTGTTTTCCGCCTTTCTGGGGCCAACGTCCTGACTTTC
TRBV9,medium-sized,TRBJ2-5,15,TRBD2,CASSVVAGVGETQYF,TGTGCCAGCAGCGTAGTAGCGGGAGTCGGAGAGACCCAGTACTTC
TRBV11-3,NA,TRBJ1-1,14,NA,CASSLGHSYTEAFF,TGTGCCAGCAGCTTAGGACACAGCTACACTGAAGCTTTCTTT
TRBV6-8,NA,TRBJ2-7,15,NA,CASSYSGLNSYEQYF,TGTGCCAGCAGTTACTCTGGCCTCAACTCCTACGAGCAGTACTTC
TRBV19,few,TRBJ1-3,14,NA,CASSTGYSGNTIYF,TGTGCCAGCTCTACGGGGTACTCTGGAAACACCATATATTTT
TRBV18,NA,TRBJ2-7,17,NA,CASSVGRGARNSYEQYF,TGTGCCAGCTCTGTGGGCAGGGGCGCCCGAAACTCCTACGAGCAGTACTTC
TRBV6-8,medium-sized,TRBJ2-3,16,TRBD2,CASSYNGGGSTDTQYF,TGTGCCAGCAGTTACAATGGCGGGGGAAGCACAGATACGCAGTATTTT
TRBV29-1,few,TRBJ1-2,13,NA,CSFSEGPSYGYTF,TGCAGCTTTTCCGAGGGGCCGTCCTATGGCTACACCTTC
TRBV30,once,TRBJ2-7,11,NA,CAWRGPYEQYF,TGTGCCTGGAGGGGCCCCTACGAGCAGTACTTC
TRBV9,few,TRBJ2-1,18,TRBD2,CASSSGLAGDGSYNEQFF,TGTGCCAGCAGCTCGGGACTAGCGGGGGATGGATCCTACAATGAGCAGTTCTTC
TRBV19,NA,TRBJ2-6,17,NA,CASSIDTTLSGANVLTF,TGTGCCAGTAGTATAGATACGACCCTCTCTGGGGCCAACGTCCTGACTTTC
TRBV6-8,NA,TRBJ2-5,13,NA,CASSYSGPGTQYF,TGTGCCAGCAGTTACTCTGGTCCGGGGACCCAGTACTTC
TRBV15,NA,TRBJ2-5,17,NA,CATSRDIVSGIQETQYF,TGTGCCACCAGCAGAGACATCGTATCGGGGATCCAAGAGACCCAGTACTTC
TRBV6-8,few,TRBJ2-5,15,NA,CASSSPSTPEETQYF,TGTGCCAGCAGTTCGCCTAGCACGCCCGAAGAGACCCAGTACTTC
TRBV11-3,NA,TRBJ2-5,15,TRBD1,CASSISRGRRETQYF,TGTGCCAGCAGCATCTCCAGGGGGCGCCGGGAGACCCAGTACTTC
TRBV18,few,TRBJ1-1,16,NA,CASSPREVGGNTEAFF,TGTGCCAGCTCACCACGGGAGGTAGGTGGGAACACTGAAGCTTTCTTT
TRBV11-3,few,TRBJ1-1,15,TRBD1,CASSGTGEAGTEAFF,TGTGCCAGCAGCGGAACAGGGGAGGCCGGCACTGAAGCTTTCTTT
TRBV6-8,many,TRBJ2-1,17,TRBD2,CASSYLGLAAPYNEQFF,TGTGCCAGCAGTTACCTGGGACTAGCGGCCCCCTACAATGAGCAGTTCTTC
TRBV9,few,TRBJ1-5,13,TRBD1,CASRMTGGQPQHF,TGTGCCAGCAGGATGACAGGGGGCCAGCCCCAGCATTTT
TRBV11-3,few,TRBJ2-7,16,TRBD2,CASSRSWASGSYEQYF,TGTGCCAGCAGCCGCTCGTGGGCTAGCGGATCCTACGAGCAGTACTTC
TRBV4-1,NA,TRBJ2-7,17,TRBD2,CASSLQPLAGGAYEQYF,TGCGCCAGCAGCCTCCAGCCCCTAGCGGGAGGCGCCTACGAGCAGTACTTC
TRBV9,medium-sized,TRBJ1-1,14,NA,CASSVVSEGTEAFF,TGTGCCAGCAGCGTAGTTTCCGAGGGCACTGAAGCTTTCTTT
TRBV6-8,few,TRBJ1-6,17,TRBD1,CASSQVRGTGAYSPLHF,TGTGCCAGCAGTCAGGTCCGGGGGACAGGGGCGTATTCACCCCTCCACTTT
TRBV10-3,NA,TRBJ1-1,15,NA,CAISEITRGGTEAFF,TGTGCCATCAGTGAGATTACGAGGGGGGGCACTGAAGCTTTCTTT
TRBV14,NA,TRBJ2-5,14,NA,CASSQEMYQETQYF,TGTGCCAGCAGCCAAGAGATGTACCAAGAGACCCAGTACTTC
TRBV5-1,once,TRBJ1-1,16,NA,CASSLGQGVRNTEAFF,TGCGCCAGCAGCTTGGGGCAGGGAGTGAGGAACACTGAAGCTTTCTTT
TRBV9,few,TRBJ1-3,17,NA,CASSGTAGSGSGNTIYF,TGTGCCAGCAGCGGGACAGCTGGATCCGGATCTGGAAACACCATATATTTT
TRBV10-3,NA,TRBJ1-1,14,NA,CAISETQGDTEAFF,TGTGCCATCAGTGAGACGCAGGGTGACACTGAAGCTTTCTTT
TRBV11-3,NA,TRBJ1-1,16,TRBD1,CASSPGTGVRNTEAFF,TGTGCCAGCAGCCCGGGGACAGGCGTAAGGAACACTGAAGCTTTCTTT
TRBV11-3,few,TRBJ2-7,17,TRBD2,CASSLGRPGGVSYEQYF,TGTGCCAGCAGCTTAGGTCGGCCCGGGGGGGTCTCCTACGAGCAGTACTTC
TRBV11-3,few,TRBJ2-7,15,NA,CASSPRGASPHEQYF,TGTGCCAGCAGCCCTAGAGGGGCTAGTCCCCACGAGCAGTACTTC
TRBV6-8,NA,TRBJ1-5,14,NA,CASSYDPFTVSQHF,TGTGCCAGCAGTTACGATCCATTTACCGTGTCCCAGCATTTT
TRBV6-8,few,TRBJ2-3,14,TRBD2,CASGLAGGIDTQYF,TGTGCCAGCGGCTTAGCGGGGGGGATAGATACGCAGTATTTT
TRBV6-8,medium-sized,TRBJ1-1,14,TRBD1,CAITADRADPEAFF,TGTGCCATCACCGCGGACAGGGCCGACCCTGAAGCTTTCTTT